This TCR beta chain was captured in a study of radiation and T cells in renal cell carcinoma. Time point given: blood 2 weeks post-SBRT. Treatment noted: 15 Gy SBRT to primary tumor, nephrectomy 4 weeks later. The patient's renal cell carcinoma had clear cell pathology. The V end lost 0 bases, the J end lost 9 bases, and 12 bases lay between the germline ends. Germline values: CDR1 MNHEY, CDR2 SVGAGI. The CDR3 contains 15 residues. This table comes from immunoSEQ multiplex PCR, and its TCRdb copy is limited to in-frame clones, with some not included. Seen here are around 120,000 clones, over 75% observed once, and the top ten hold around 1.8%.

The V gene is TRBV6-5, the J gene TRBJ1-6; D gene unclear. Material: blood, obtained from a patient whose treatment included radiotherapy and nephrectomy. The clonotype originates from a woman aged 55-75 years with renal cell carcinoma. The CDR3 reads CASSYSNGASSPLHF. CDR3 nucleotides: TGTGCCAGCAGTTACTCGAATGGAGCCAGTTCACCCCTCCACTTT.